Here is one TCR beta chain with its context. Antigen unknown. Peripheral blood, around 9.4 milliliters per donor, was collected. The record originates from a study of blood T cells in healthy people across ages. On the study more broadly: Capturing about one barcoded beta molecule per two T cells was achieved by template switching. Study-wide findings and caveats: Percentage of naive T cells showed a strong correlation with TCR beta diversity.

This CDR3 has 13 residues. Trimming left V 2 bases short and J 7 bases short, with 9 bases between. The germline V gene encodes CDR1 MNHEY and CDR2 SVGEGT. A sample-barcoded 5' primer and a J-beta primer mix were used in a second PCR of roughly 7 to 11 cycles. Paired-end reads containing CDR3 totaled no fewer than 2.5 million for each sample. One entry per CDR3 protein, called by TCRdb with MiXCR from the 5' RACE reads. The sample lists 550,000 to 750,000 distinct CDR3 sequences; roughly 21% were seen once. The sequence was collected from a man between 70 and 80 years old in good health. This chain uses TRBV6-2 or TRBV6-3 with TRBJ1-5; unclear D gene. Sequenced material: blood. The CDR3 DNA is TGTGCCAGCAGTTACGAGGCGAGGCAGCCCCAGCATTTT. Translation: CASSYEARQPQHF.